This TCR beta chain emerged from a study of blood T cell repertoires in COVID-19 (dated by TCRdb to 2018 to 2020). Context from the whole study: Samples covering the acute and convalescent phases of COVID-19 were provided by collaborators in the United States, Italy and Spain. The prospective study material was composed of cDNA or gDNA derived from T cells, B-cell-depleted T cells, or PBMCs. The dataset comprised deeply sampled blood TCRbeta repertoires from subjects exposed to, actively infected with, or recovered from COVID-19. The samples were drawn from two sources: the first 160 participants of the ongoing ImmuneRACE study, and 950 to 1,500 subjects contributed by 6 global collaborators. Where HLA class I and class II types were available, the types were taken from metadata supplied by the sample provider, not from assay-based typing. A de-identified subject ID, COVID-19 status, age in years and sex were almost always included in the sample metadata. The repertoires were made available in a free public database intended to serve as a resource for research on the immune response to SARS-CoV-2. What the research found in general, with its limitations: The amount of clinical and demographic metadata varied by source and participant and was provided uncurated.

This clone was picked up a small number of times. The specificity of this receptor is unknown. No much larger clone exists at a distance of one base, and base qualities are not known. According to the germline V gene, CDR1 reads SGHTA and CDR2 reads FQGNSA. Compared with germline, V lacks 3 bases and J lacks 0 bases; bases without a gene match: 3. From the cysteine through the phenylalanine, the CDR3 covers 15 amino acids. Left in the record is the CDR3 DNA by itself, 45 bases read in frame from the first base. Participants in the prospective study were enrolled through a virtual design, were aged roughly 18 to 100 years, and lived in 20 to 30 United States geographic areas. In the prospective study, cohorts were assigned on the basis of participant-reported clinical history obtained from a screening survey and a study questionnaire. In the prospective study, whole blood, serum and a nasopharyngeal or oropharyngeal swab were collected from each participant by mobile phlebotomists. Over a roughly two-month period, participants in the prospective study had the option of providing additional blood draws and questionnaires. Blood samples from the prospective study were shipped frozen or at room temperature prior to DNA extraction.

TCRbeta CDR3 regions were amplified from genomic DNA by means of the immunoSEQ Assay, a bias-controlled multiplex PCR. In the authors' own workflow: The number of nucleated cells in each sample was estimated by amplification of reference gene primers within the assay. To quantify the absolute abundance of each unique TCRbeta CDR3 rearrangement, sequence reads were collapsed and filtered. For each sample, productive Simpson clonality was calculated by taking the square root of Simpson's diversity index across productive rearrangements. Drawn from immuneACCESS, this table holds only the in-frame rearrangements with V and J called that TCRdb kept. Clones are partly lost; checked studies trace under half to an unresolved V gene and leave the rest unexplained. Clonal size and the V and J genes are those of that table, whereas D and trimming came from the DNA. For this sample there are 250,000 or so clones; 91% appear just once. 0.95% to 1.5% of the sample rests with the top ten.

The sequence was obtained from a human donor in a cohort exposed to, infected with or recovered from COVID-19 (not recorded which). The donor label of this sample is uncertain. Specimen: PBMCs or T cells enriched from blood (not recorded which). The chain is made from TRBV7-2 and TRBJ2-3; 7 junctional bases match TRBD1. CDR3 loop: CASSLTGFSTDTQYF. The DNA sequence is TGTGCCAGCAGCTTGACAGGGTTTAGCACAGATACGCAGTATTTT.